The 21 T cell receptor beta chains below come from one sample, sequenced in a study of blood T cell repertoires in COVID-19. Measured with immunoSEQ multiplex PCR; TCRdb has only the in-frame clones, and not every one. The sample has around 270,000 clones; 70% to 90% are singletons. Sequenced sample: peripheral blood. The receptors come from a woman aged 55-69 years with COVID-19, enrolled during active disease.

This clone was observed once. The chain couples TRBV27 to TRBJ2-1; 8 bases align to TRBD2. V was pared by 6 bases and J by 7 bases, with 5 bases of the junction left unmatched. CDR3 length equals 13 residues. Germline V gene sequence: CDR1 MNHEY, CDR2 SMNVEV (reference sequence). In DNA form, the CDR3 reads TGTGCCAGCAGGCGGGGGGAATGGAATGAGCAGTTCTTC. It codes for CASRRGEWNEQFF.

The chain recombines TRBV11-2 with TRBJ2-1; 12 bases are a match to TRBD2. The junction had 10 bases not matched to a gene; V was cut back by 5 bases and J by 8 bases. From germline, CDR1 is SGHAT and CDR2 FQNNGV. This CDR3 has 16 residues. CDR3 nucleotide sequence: TGTGCCAGCAGCCGAAGAGGTCTAGCGGGAGGGGATGAGCAGTTCTTC. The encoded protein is CASSRRGLAGGDEQFF.

The CDR3 region has the DNA TGCGCCAGCAGCATTAGCCAAGAGACCCAGTACTTC. Protein sequence: CASSISQETQYF. This chain links TRBV5-1 with TRBJ2-5; D is uncertain. V lost 4 bases, J lost 1 base, and 5 bases lay in between. This CDR3 comprises 12 residues. Germline V gene data show CDR1 as SGHRS and CDR2 as YFSETQ.

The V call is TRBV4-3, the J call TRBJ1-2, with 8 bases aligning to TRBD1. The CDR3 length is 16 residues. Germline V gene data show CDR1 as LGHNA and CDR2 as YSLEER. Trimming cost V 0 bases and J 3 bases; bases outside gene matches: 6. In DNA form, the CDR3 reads TGCGCCAGCAGCCAAGATTCAGGGGGCGCTGACTATGGCTACACCTTC. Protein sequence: CASSQDSGGADYGYTF.

Written as DNA, the CDR3 is TGTGCCAGCAGTCCTGGACTAACCGGGGAGCTGTTTTTT. This translates into CASSPGLTGELFF. This rearrangement joins TRBV5-4 to TRBJ2-2; weak D call: TRBD2 (6 bases). The CDR3 is 13 residues long. V lost 5 bases, J lost 5 bases, and 10 bases lay in between. Germline CDR1 and CDR2: SGHNT and YYREEE (reference sequence).

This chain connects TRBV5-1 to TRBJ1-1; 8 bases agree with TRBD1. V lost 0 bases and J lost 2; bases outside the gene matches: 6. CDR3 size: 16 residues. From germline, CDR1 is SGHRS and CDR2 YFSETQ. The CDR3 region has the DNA TGCGCCAGCAGCTTGGTGGAAGCAGGGGGCAACACTGAAGCTTTCTTT. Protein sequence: CASSLVEAGGNTEAFF.

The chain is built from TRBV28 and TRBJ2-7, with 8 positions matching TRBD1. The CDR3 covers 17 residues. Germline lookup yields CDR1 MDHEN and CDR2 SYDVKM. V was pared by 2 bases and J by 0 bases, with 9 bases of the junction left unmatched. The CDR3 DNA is TGTGCCAGCAGTTTACGTCCTGGGACAGGACCCTCCTACGAGCAGTACTTC. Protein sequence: CASSLRPGTGPSYEQYF.

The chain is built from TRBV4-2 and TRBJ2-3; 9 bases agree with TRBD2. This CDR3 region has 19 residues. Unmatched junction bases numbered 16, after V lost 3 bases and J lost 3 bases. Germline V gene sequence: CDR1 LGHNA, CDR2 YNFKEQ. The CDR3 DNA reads TGTGCCAGCAGCCAGGAAGCATGGAGGGCTAGCGGGGCAACAGATACGCAGTATTTT. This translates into CASSQEAWRASGATDTQYF.

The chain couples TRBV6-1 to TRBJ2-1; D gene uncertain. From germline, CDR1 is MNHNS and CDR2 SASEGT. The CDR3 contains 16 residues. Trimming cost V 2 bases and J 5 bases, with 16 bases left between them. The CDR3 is CASSESFRLGDNEQFF. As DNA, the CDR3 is TGTGCCAGCAGTGAAAGTTTTCGGCTCGGAGACAATGAGCAGTTCTTC.

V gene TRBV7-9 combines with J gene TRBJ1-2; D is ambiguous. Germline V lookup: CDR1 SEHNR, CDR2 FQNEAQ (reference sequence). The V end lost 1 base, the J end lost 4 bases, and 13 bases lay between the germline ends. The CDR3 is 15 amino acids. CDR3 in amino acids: CASSLDTATPYGYTF. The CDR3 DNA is TGTGCCAGCAGCTTAGATACAGCTACCCCCTATGGCTACACCTTC.

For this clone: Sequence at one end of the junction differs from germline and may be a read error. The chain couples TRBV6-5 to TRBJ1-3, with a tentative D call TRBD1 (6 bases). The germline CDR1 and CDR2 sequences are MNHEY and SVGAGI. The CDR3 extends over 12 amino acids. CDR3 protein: CASSPLLGALFF. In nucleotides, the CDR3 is TGTGCCAGCAGCCCCCTATTGGGGGCGTTATTTTTT.

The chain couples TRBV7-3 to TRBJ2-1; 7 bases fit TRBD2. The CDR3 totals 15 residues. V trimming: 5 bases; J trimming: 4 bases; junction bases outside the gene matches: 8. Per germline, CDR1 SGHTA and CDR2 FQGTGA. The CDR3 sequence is CASSRAQAGYNEQFF. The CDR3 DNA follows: TGTGCCAGCAGCCGCGCCCAAGCGGGATACAATGAGCAGTTCTTC.

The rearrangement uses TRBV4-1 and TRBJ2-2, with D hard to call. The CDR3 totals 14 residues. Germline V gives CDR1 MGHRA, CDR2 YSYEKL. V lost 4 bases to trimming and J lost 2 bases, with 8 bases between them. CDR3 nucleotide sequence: TGCGCCAGCAGCCGCCAGGTCAACACCGGGGAGCTGTTTTTT. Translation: CASSRQVNTGELFF.

Written as DNA, the CDR3 is TGTGCCAGCAGCTTAGGGGAGACGAGAAACTATGGCTACACCTTC. This sequence encodes CASSLGETRNYGYTF. This chain uses TRBV7-7 with TRBJ1-2; D gene ambiguous. In germline, CDR1 is SSHAT, CDR2 FNYEAQ (reference sequence). CDR3 length equals 15 residues. Trimming pared 1 base from V and 2 bases from J, leaving 11 bases between. The full variable domain, its missing parts supplied by reference TRBV7-7 and TRBJ1-2, is GAGVSQSPRYKVTKRGQDVTLRCDPISSHATLYWYQQALGQGPEFLTYFNYEAQPDKSGLPSDRFSAERPEGSISTLTIQRTEQRDSAMYRCASSLGETRNYGYTFGSGTRLTVV.

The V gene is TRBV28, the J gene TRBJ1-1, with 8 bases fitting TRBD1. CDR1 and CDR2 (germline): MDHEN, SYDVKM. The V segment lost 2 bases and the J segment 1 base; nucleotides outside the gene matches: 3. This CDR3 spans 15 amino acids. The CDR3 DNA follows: TGTGCCAGCAGTTTACCGGGACAGGCGAACACTGAAGCTTTCTTT. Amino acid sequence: CASSLPGQANTEAFF.

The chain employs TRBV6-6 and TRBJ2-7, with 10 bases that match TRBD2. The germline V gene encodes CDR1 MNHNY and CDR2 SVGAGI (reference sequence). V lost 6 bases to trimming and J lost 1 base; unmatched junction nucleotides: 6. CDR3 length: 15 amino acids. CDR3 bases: TGTGCCAGCAGGGCCGGGACTAGCGCGTCCTACGAGCAGTACTTC. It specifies CASRAGTSASYEQYF.

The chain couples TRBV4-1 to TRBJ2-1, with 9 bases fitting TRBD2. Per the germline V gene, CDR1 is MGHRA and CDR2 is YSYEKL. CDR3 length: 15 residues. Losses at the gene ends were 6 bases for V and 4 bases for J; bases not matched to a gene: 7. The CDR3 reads CASRMGGRDYNEQFF. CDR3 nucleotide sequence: TGCGCCAGCAGGATGGGCGGGAGGGATTACAATGAGCAGTTCTTC.

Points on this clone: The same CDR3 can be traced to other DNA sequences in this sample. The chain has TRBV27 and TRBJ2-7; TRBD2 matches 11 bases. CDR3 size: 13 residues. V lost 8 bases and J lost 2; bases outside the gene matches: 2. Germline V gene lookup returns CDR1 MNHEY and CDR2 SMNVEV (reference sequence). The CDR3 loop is CASGTSGTYEQYF. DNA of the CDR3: TGTGCCAGCGGGACTAGCGGTACCTACGAGCAGTACTTC.

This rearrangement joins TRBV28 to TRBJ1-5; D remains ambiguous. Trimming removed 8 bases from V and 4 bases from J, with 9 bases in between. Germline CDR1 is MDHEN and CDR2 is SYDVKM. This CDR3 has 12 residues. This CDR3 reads CASHQINQPQHF. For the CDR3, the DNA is TGTGCCAGCCACCAGATTAATCAGCCCCAGCATTTT.

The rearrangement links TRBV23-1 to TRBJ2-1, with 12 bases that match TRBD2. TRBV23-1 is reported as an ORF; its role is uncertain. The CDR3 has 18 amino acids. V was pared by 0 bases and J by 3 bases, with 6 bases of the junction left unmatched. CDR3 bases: TGCGCCAGCAGTCAATCCGGACTAGCGGGATTGAACTACAATGAGCAGTTCTTC. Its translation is CASSQSGLAGLNYNEQFF.

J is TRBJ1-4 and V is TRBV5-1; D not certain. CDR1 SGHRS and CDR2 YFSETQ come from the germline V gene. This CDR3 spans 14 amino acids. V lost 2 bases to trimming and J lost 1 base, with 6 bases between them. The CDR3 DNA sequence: TGCGCCAGCAGCTTCTCGGTAACTAATGAAAAACTGTTTTTT. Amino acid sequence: CASSFSVTNEKLFF.